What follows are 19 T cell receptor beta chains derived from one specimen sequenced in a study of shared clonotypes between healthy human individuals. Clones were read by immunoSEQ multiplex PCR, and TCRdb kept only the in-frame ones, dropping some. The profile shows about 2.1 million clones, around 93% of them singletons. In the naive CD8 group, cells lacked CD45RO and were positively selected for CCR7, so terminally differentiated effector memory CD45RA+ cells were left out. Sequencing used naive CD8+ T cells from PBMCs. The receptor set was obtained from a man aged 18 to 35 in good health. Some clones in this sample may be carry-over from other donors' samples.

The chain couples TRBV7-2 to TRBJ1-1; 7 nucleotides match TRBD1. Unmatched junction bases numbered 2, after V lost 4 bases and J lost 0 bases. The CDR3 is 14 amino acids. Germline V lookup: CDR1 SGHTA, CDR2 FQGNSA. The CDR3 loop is CASSSTGMNTEAFF. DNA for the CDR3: TGTGCCAGCAGCTCGACAGGGATGAACACTGAAGCTTTCTTT. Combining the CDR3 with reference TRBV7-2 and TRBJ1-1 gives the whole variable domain GAGVSQSPSNKVTEKGKDVELRCDPISGHTALYWYRQSLGQGLEFLIYFQGNSAPDKSGLPSDRFSAERTGGSVSTLTIQRTQQEDSAVYLCASSSTGMNTEAFFGQGTRLTVV.

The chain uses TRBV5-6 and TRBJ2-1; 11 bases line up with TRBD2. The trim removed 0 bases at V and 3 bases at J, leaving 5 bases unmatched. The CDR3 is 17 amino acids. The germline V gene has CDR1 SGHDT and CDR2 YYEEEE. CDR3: CASSLDTSGSFYNEQFF. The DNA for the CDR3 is TGTGCCAGCAGCTTGGATACTAGCGGGAGCTTCTACAATGAGCAGTTCTTC.

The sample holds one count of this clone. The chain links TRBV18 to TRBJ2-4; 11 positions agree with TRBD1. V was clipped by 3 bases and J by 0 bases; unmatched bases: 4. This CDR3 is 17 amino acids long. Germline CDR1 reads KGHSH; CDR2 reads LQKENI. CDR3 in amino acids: CASSPLDRGQAKNIQYF. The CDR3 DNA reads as TGTGCCAGCTCACCCCTGGACAGGGGGCAAGCCAAAAACATTCAGTACTTC.

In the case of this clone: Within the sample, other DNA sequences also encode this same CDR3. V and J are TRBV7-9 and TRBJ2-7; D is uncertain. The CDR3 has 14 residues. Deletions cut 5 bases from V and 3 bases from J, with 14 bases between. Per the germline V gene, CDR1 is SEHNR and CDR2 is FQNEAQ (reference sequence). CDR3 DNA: TGTGCCAGCAGCCTCGTCGGGCCAAGCTACGAGCAGTACTTC. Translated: CASSLVGPSYEQYF.

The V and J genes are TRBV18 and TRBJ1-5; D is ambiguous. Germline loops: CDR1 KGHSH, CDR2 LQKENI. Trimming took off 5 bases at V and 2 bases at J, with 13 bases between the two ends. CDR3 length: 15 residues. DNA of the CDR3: TGTGCCAGCTCAGAGATGAGGGATGGCAATCAGCCCCAGCATTTT. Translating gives CASSEMRDGNQPQHF.

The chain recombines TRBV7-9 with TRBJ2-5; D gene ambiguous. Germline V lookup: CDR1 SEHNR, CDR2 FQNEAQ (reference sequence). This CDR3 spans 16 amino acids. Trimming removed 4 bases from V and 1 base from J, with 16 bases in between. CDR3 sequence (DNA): TGTGCCAGCAGCTCACCCCCCGGCGACTTCCAAGAGACCCAGTACTTC. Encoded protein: CASSSPPGDFQETQYF.

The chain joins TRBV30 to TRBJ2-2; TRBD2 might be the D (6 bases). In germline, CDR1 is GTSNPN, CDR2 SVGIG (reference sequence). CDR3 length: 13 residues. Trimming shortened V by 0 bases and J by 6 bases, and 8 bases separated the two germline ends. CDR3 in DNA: TGTGCCTGGAGTGTACTAGCTGCCGGGGAGCTGTTTTTT. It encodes CAWSVLAAGELFF.

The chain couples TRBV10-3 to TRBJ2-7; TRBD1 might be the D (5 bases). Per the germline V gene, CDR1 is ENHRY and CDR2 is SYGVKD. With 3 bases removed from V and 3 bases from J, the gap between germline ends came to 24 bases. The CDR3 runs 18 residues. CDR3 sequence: CAISDQGYSPPALYEQYF. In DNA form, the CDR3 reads TGTGCCATCAGTGATCAGGGTTATTCCCCTCCGGCGCTCTACGAGCAGTACTTC.

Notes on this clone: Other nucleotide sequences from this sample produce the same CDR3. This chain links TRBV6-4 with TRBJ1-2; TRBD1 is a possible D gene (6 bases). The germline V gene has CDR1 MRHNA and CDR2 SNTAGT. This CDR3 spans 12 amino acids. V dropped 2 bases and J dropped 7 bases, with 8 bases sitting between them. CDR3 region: CASSDGGAGYTF. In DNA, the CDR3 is TGTGCCAGCAGTGACGGGGGGGCTGGCTACACCTTC.

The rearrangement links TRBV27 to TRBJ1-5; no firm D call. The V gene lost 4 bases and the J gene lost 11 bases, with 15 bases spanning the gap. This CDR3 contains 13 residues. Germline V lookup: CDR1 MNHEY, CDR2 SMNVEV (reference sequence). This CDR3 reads CASSSLRSGSQHF. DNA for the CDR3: TGTGCCAGCAGTTCCCTCCGGTCCGGGTCCCAGCATTTT.

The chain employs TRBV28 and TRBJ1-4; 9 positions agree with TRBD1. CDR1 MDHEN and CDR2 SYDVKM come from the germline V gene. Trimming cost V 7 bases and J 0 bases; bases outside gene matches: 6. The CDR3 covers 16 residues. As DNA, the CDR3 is TGTGCCAGCACACGGGACAGGGCCTCAACTAATGAAAAACTGTTTTTT. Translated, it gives CASTRDRASTNEKLFF.

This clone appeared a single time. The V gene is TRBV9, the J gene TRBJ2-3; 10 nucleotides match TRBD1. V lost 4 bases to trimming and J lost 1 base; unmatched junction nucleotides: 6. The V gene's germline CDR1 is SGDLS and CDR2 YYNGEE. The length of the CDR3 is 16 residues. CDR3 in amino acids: CASSLRGTGGTDTQYF. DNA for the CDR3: TGTGCCAGCAGCTTAAGGGGGACAGGGGGCACAGATACGCAGTATTTT.

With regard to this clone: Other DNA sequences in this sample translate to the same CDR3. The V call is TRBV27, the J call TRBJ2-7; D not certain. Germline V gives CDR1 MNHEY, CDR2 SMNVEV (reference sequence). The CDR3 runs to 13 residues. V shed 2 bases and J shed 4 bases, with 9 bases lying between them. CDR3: CASSLGPLYEQYF. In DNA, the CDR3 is TGTGCCAGCAGTTTAGGTCCCCTTTACGAGCAGTACTTC.

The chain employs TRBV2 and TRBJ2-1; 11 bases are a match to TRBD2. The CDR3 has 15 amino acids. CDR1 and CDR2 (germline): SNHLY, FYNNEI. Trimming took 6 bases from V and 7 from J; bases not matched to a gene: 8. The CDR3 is CASSAGTSGMNEQFF. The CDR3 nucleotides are TGTGCCAGCAGCGCCGGGACTAGCGGTATGAATGAGCAGTTCTTC.

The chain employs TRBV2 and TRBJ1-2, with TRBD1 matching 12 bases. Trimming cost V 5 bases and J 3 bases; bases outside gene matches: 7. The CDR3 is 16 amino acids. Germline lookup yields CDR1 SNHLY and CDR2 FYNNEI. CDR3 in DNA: TGTGCCAGCAGTACCCCCCGGGACAGGGGGCACTATGGCTACACCTTC. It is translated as CASSTPRDRGHYGYTF.

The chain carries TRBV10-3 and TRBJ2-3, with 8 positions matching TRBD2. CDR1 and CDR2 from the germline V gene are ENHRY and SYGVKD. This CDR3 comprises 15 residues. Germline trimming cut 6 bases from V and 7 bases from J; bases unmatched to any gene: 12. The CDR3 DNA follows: TGTGCCATCAGAGTTTTCAGCGGGACTAGTAATACGCAGTATTTT. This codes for CAIRVFSGTSNTQYF.

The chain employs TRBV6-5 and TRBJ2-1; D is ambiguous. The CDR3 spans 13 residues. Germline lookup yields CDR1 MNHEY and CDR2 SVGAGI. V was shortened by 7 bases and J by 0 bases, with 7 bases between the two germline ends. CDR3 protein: CASTTRSYNEQFF. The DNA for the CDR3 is TGTGCCAGCACTACCCGCTCCTACAATGAGCAGTTCTTC.

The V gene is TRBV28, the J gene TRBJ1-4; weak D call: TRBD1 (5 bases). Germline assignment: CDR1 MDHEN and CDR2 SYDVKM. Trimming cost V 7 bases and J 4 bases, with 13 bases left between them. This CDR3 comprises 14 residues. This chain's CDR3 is CASTSTGNNEKLFF. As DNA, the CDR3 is TGTGCCAGCACTTCAACAGGAAATAATGAAAAACTGTTTTTT.

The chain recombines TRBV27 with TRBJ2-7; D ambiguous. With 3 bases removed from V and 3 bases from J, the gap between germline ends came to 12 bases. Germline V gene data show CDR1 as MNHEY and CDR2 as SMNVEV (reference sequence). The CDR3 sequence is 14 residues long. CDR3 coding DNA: TGTGCCAGCAGTTTGGCGGTGGGAATCTACGAGCAGTACTTC. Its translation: CASSLAVGIYEQYF.